This entry features one T cell receptor beta chain sequence. Its antigen is undetermined. Triplicate sorting captured around 300,000 cells each from every CD8+ T cell subset. This sample is part of a study of CXCR3-negative and CXCR3-positive naive CD8 T cells. Study-wide background: Sequencing gave 140 million or so TRB reads overall, about 1.5 +/- 0.3 million per library.

Findings and caveats of the study: CXCR3-positive naive cells had TRB CDR3s that were more hydrophobic than CXCR3-negative naive cells had.

It was by 5' RACE with UMI labels that the TRB cDNA libraries were prepared. From its re-call of the 5' RACE reads, TCRdb lists each CDR3 protein once, without DNA. Seen in this sample are about 130,000 distinct CDR3 sequences; the ten most common clones hold about 0.61%. The germline CDR1 and CDR2 sequences are SNHLY and FYNNEI. The length of the CDR3 is 13 residues. Sequencing was carried out using naive CXCR3+ CD8+ T cells from blood. Subset meaning: CD45RO-CCR7+CD27+CD95- naive CD8+ T cells expressing CXCR3 (TNR3+). V and J are TRBV2 and TRBJ1-2; the D call of TRBD1 rests on TCRdb alone, since no DNA is present to check it. The clonotype originates from a human donor in good health. Some clones in this sample may be carry-over from other donors' samples. The CDR3 loop reads CASRTTGDYGYTF.